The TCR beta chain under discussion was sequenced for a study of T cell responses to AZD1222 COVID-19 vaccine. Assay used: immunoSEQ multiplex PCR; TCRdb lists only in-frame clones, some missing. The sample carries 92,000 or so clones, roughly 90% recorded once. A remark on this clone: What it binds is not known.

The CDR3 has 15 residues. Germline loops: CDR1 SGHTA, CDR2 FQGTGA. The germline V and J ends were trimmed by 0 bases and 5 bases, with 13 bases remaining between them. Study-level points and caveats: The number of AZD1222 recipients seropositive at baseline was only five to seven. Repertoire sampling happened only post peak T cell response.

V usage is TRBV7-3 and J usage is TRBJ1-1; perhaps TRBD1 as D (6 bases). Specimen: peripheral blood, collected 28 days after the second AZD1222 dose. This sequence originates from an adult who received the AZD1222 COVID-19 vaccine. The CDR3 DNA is TGTGCCAGCAGCTTAACGACAGGTAAATGGACTGAAGCTTTCTTT. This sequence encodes CASSLTTGKWTEAFF.